Listed here are 27 T cell receptor beta chains from one sample, sequenced in a study of shared clonotypes between healthy human individuals. Naive CD8 populations comprised CD45RO-negative cells positively selected for CCR7, excluding terminally differentiated effector memory CD45RA+ cells. Sequencing was performed with immunoSEQ multiplex PCR; in TCRdb, only in-frame clones are kept and a portion is missing. The table lists around 560,000 clones, approximately 95% of them singletons, with over 0.1% in the top ten. The specimen sequenced was naive CD8+ T cells sorted from blood. These TCRs come from a woman in her 30s in good health.

On this clone itself: Other DNA sequences in the sample encode the same CDR3. The V and J genes are TRBV28 and TRBJ2-7; 9 positions agree with TRBD1. Trimming at V came to 5 bases and at J to 5 bases, leaving 4 bases not matched to a gene. The CDR3 is made up of 13 amino acids. Germline V CDR1 and CDR2: MDHEN, SYDVKM. CDR3 loop: CASSVQGANEQYF. The DNA for the CDR3 is TGTGCCAGCAGTGTACAGGGGGCAAACGAGCAGTACTTC. Variable domain in full (rest from reference TRBV28 and TRBJ2-7): DVKVTQSSRYLVKRTGEKVFLECVQDMDHENMFWYRQDPGLGLRLIYFSYDVKMKEKGDIPEGYSVSREKKERFSLILESASTNQTSMYLCASSVQGANEQYFGPGTRLTVT.

The V call is TRBV28, the J call TRBJ1-2; the match to TRBD1 covers 9 bases. This CDR3 spans 15 amino acids. Trimming at V came to 6 bases and at J to 7 bases, leaving 12 bases not matched to a gene. The germline V gene encodes CDR1 MDHEN and CDR2 SYDVKM. The CDR3 DNA is TGTGCCAGCAGGGCCTCAGAGACAGGGGGTACTGGCTACACCTTC. Protein: CASRASETGGTGYTF.

CDR3 sequence reads: CASSFRGLAEQFF. CDR3 nucleotide sequence: TGTGCCAGCAGCTTTCGTGGGCTAGCTGAGCAGTTCTTC. The genes are TRBV27 and TRBJ2-1; possible D gene TRBD2, 5 bases. Trimming stripped 6 bases from V and 9 bases from J, with 15 bases between. The germline gives CDR1 MNHEY, CDR2 SMNVEV (reference sequence). The CDR3 is 13 residues long.

Worth noting for this clone: The sample carries other DNA sequences with the same CDR3. The chain has TRBV2 and TRBJ2-7; 10 positions agree with TRBD2. Trimming took 3 bases from V and 0 from J; bases not matched to a gene: 2. The CDR3 length is 15 residues. CDR1 SNHLY and CDR2 FYNNEI come from the germline V gene. CDR3: CASSEASGSSYEQYF. The CDR3 coding sequence is TGTGCCAGCAGTGAGGCTAGCGGGAGCTCCTACGAGCAGTACTTC.

V is TRBV6-5 and J is TRBJ2-7, with D unclear. V was pared by 4 bases and J by 5 bases, with 9 bases between. In germline, CDR1 is MNHEY, CDR2 SVGAGI. The CDR3 has 12 residues. CDR3 nucleotide sequence: TGTGCCAGCAGTTCGATCGGAAACGAGCAGTACTTC. Its protein is CASSSIGNEQYF.

This chain joins TRBV5-6 and TRBJ2-7; D gene ambiguous. Trimming cost V 0 bases and J 2 bases, with 9 bases left between them. The CDR3 has 14 residues. Germline CDR1 SGHDT, CDR2 YYEEEE. CDR3 in amino acids: CASSLVTNTYEQYF. The CDR3 DNA sequence: TGTGCCAGCAGCTTGGTGACGAACACCTACGAGCAGTACTTC.

This clone has only one observation. The V and J genes are TRBV27 and TRBJ1-2, with no clear D. Germline V gene data show CDR1 as MNHEY and CDR2 as SMNVEV (reference sequence). V gave up 4 bases and J gave up 5 bases, with 11 bases separating them. The CDR3 contains 13 residues. CDR3 nucleotides: TGTGCCAGCAGTTCCGGACGGACGTATGGCTACACCTTC. Protein sequence: CASSSGRTYGYTF.

The CDR3, as DNA: TGTGCCAGCAGCCAAGATGATCGCGGGATCATGTACGAGCAGTACTTC. Protein product: CASSQDDRGIMYEQYF. The chain carries TRBV4-2 and TRBJ2-7, with a possible D match to TRBD2 (6 bases). The CDR3 length is 16 residues. Trimming took off 0 bases at V and 4 bases at J, with 16 bases between the two ends. CDR1 and CDR2 (germline): LGHNA, YNFKEQ.

The chain uses TRBV11-2 and TRBJ2-1; TRBD1 matches 8 bases. CDR1 SGHAT and CDR2 FQNNGV come from the germline V gene. The CDR3 is 15 residues long. V lost 4 bases, J lost 0 bases, and 2 bases stayed unmatched. In DNA form, the CDR3 reads TGTGCCAGCAGCTCCGACAGGGGCTCCTACAATGAGCAGTTCTTC. Translation: CASSSDRGSYNEQFF.

The V call is TRBV7-9, the J call TRBJ2-7; D remains ambiguous. Germline CDR1 reads SEHNR; CDR2 reads FQNEAQ (reference sequence). V dropped 0 bases and J dropped 3 bases, with 12 bases sitting between them. This CDR3 contains 15 residues. The CDR3 spells CASSLAHGKFYEQYF. The CDR3 DNA reads TGTGCCAGCAGCTTAGCGCATGGCAAATTCTACGAGCAGTACTTC.

The gene calls are TRBV6-5 and TRBJ1-5; TRBD1 matches at 8 bases. Germline V gene sequence: CDR1 MNHEY, CDR2 SVGAGI. The CDR3 extends over 15 amino acids. Trimming took 2 bases from V and 7 from J; bases not matched to a gene: 7. DNA of the CDR3: TGTGCCAGCAGTTACCGACAGGGGTTAGACCAGCCCCAGCATTTT. It specifies CASSYRQGLDQPQHF.

This clone was counted a single time. The rearrangement links TRBV5-8 to TRBJ2-1; D uncertain. The CDR3 runs to 11 residues. V was pared by 2 bases and J by 9 bases, with 6 bases between. Germline V CDR1 and CDR2: SGHTS, YDEGEE. Here the CDR3 reads CASSFGREQFF. The CDR3 coding sequence is TGTGCCAGCAGCTTTGGGCGTGAGCAGTTCTTC.

V is TRBV2 and J is TRBJ2-7, with unresolved D. Germline-derived CDR1 and CDR2 are SNHLY and FYNNEI. V was clipped by 5 bases and J by 0 bases, with 8 bases between them. This CDR3 region has 13 residues. The CDR3 spells CASSPQYSYEQYF. The CDR3, as DNA: TGTGCCAGCAGTCCCCAATACTCCTACGAGCAGTACTTC.

The CDR3 DNA reads as TGTGCCAGCAGTCTTGCGGGGGGGGTCGGCTACACCTTC. It specifies CASSLAGGVGYTF. The gene calls are TRBV27 and TRBJ1-2, with D maybe TRBD1 (5 bases). V lost 5 bases to trimming and J lost 8 bases, with 15 bases between them. CDR3 length: 13 amino acids. Germline CDR1 is MNHEY and CDR2 is SMNVEV (reference sequence).

The chain has TRBV7-9 and TRBJ2-5, with a weak D call TRBD2 (5 bases). V gave up 7 bases and J gave up 6 bases, with 15 bases separating them. Germline V CDR1 and CDR2: SEHNR, FQNEAQ (reference sequence). CDR3 length: 13 amino acids. In DNA, the CDR3 is TGTGCCAGCATCCCGGCGGGCTATCAGACCCAGTACTTC. It encodes CASIPAGYQTQYF.

This clone was counted once. This chain joins TRBV28 and TRBJ2-7; 7 bases align to TRBD2. The junction had 5 bases not matched to a gene; V was cut back by 4 bases and J by 2 bases. The CDR3 totals 14 residues. From germline, CDR1 is MDHEN and CDR2 SYDVKM. The CDR3 DNA follows: TGTGCCAGCAGTTCCCGGCTAGCGGCCTACGAGCAGTACTTC. This codes for CASSSRLAAYEQYF.

The chain joins TRBV28 to TRBJ1-1; D gene uncertain. CDR1 and CDR2 from the germline V gene are MDHEN and SYDVKM. This CDR3 has 11 amino acids. V lost 3 bases to trimming and J lost 8 bases, with 7 bases between them. CDR3 protein: CASSFPGEAFF. In DNA, the CDR3 is TGTGCCAGCAGTTTCCCGGGGGAAGCTTTCTTT.

This chain connects TRBV4-1 to TRBJ2-3; 9 bases line up with TRBD2. The CDR3 length is 19 residues. CDR1 and CDR2 (germline): MGHRA, YSYEKL. V was clipped by 2 bases and J by 3 bases; unmatched bases: 15. CDR3 sequence reads: CASSQNQIPLTSGTDTQYF. The CDR3 nucleotides read TGCGCCAGCAGCCAAAACCAGATTCCTCTGACTAGCGGAACAGATACGCAGTATTTT.

As regards this clone: The junction departs from germline at one end; a sequencing error may be responsible. The chain carries TRBV7-2 and TRBJ2-7; 9 bases align to TRBD2. This CDR3 spans 16 amino acids. The germline gives CDR1 SGHTA, CDR2 FQGNSA. The CDR3 nucleotides read TGTGCCAGCAGCCCCCGGAGCGGGAGGTCCTCCCACGAGCAGTACTTC. Residues: CASSPRSGRSSHEQYF. Based on the CDR3 plus reference TRBV7-2 and TRBJ2-7, the full variable domain is GAGVSQSPSNKVTEKGKDVELRCDPISGHTALYWYRQSLGQGLEFLIYFQGNSAPDKSGLPSDRFSAERTGGSVSTLTIQRTQQEDSAVYLCASSPRSGRSSHEQYFGPGTRLTVT.

This chain connects TRBV7-3 to TRBJ2-5; D not resolved. Trimming removed 2 bases from V and 2 bases from J, with 9 bases in between. This CDR3 has 14 amino acids. Germline CDR1 reads SGHTA; CDR2 reads FQGTGA. CDR3 amino acids: CASSLVGGQETQYF. For the CDR3, the DNA is TGTGCCAGCAGCTTAGTGGGTGGTCAAGAGACCCAGTACTTC.

The V call is TRBV6-1, the J call TRBJ2-5, with 9 bases fitting TRBD1. Germline CDR1 MNHNS, CDR2 SASEGT. CDR3 length: 14 residues. V shed 6 bases, J shed 5 bases, and the junction held 7 bases outside the gene matches. CDR3 amino acids: CASRGTGKGETQYF. In nucleotides, the CDR3 is TGTGCCAGCAGGGGGACAGGGAAGGGGGAGACCCAGTACTTC.

The CDR3 protein is CASSGNSYEQYF. Here the CDR3 DNA reads TGTGCCAGCAGCGGGAACTCCTACGAGCAGTACTTC. The J gene is TRBJ2-7, the V gene TRBV7-9; D is unclear. Germline CDR1 reads SEHNR; CDR2 reads FQNEAQ (reference sequence). Deletions cut 5 bases from V and 0 bases from J, with 5 bases between. The CDR3 loop spans 12 amino acids.

This clone was observed a few times. The V call is TRBV28, the J call TRBJ1-2, with D tentatively TRBD1 (6 bases). The CDR3 covers 14 residues. Germline assignment: CDR1 MDHEN and CDR2 SYDVKM. Trimming stripped 5 bases from V and 8 bases from J, with 18 bases between. CDR3 nucleotides: TGTGCCAGCAGTCCTGCAGGGGTCGGGCGAGGCTACACCTTC. It is translated as CASSPAGVGRGYTF.

This clone was picked up a small number of times. The chain employs TRBV4-1 and TRBJ2-7; tentatively, D is TRBD1 (6 bases). CDR1 MGHRA and CDR2 YSYEKL come from the germline V gene. V was pared by 5 bases and J by 5 bases, with 7 bases between. This CDR3 contains 11 residues. CDR3 in DNA: TGCGCCAGCAGCTACAGGGACGAGCAGTACTTC. It is translated as CASSYRDEQYF.

The rearrangement uses TRBV9 and TRBJ2-7; 7 nucleotides align to TRBD2. V gave up 0 bases and J gave up 7 bases; unmatched junction bases: 7. The germline V gene has CDR1 SGDLS and CDR2 YYNGEE. This CDR3 contains 14 residues. DNA for the CDR3: TGTGCCAGCAGCGTAGGAGGCGGGAGCCGGGAGCAGTACTTC. Protein product: CASSVGGGSREQYF. Together with reference TRBV9 and TRBJ2-7, the CDR3 gives the full variable domain: DSGVTQTPKHLITATGQRVTLRCSPRSGDLSVYWYQQSLDQGLQFLIQYYNGEERAKGNILERFSAQQFPDLHSELNLSSLELGDSALYFCASSVGGGSREQYFGPGTRLTVT.

Concerning this clone: Other DNA sequences of this sample code for an identical CDR3. The chain recombines TRBV13 with TRBJ1-5; D is undetermined. Between the trimmed V and J ends, which lost 4 bases and 2 bases, there was a span of 3 bases. In germline, CDR1 is PRHDT, CDR2 FYEKMQ (reference sequence). The CDR3 has 12 amino acids. The CDR3 nucleotides are TGTGCCAGCAGCTCTGGCAATCAGCCCCAGCATTTT. It specifies CASSSGNQPQHF. Full variable domain (missing parts from reference TRBV13 and TRBJ1-5): AAGVIQSPRHLIKEKRETATLKCYPIPRHDTVYWYQQGPGQDPQFLISFYEKMQSDKGSIPDRFSAQQFSDYHSELNMSSLELGDSALYFCASSSGNQPQHFGDGTRLSIL.

The chain recombines TRBV5-6 with TRBJ2-7, with a possible D match to TRBD2 (5 bases). CDR1 is SGHDT, CDR2 YYEEEE, per germline. V lost 2 bases and J lost 4, with 10 bases in between. This CDR3 region has 13 residues. The CDR3 sequence is CASSFSSLYEQYF. CDR3 nucleotide sequence: TGTGCCAGCAGCTTTTCTAGCTTGTACGAGCAGTACTTC.